Following are 9 T cell receptor beta chains from one sample sequenced in a study of T cell changes during pregnancy in multiple sclerosis. TCRdb keeps only in-frame clones here, not all; method: immunoSEQ multiplex PCR. The sample yields 65,000 to 90,000 clones, roughly 92% seen once. Sample: peripheral blood, taken in the third trimester of pregnancy. The source of these receptors is a female donor in good health, enrolled as a control in a pregnancy study.

The genes are TRBV19 and TRBJ1-2, with D unclear. Germline assignment: CDR1 LNHDA and CDR2 SQIVND (reference sequence). V was clipped by 1 base and J by 4 bases, with 13 bases between them. This CDR3 is 15 amino acids long. DNA for the CDR3: TGTGCCAGTAGTATAGGGCCGGGAGGAGTCTATGGCTACACCTTC. This translates into CASSIGPGGVYGYTF.

The chain carries TRBV21-1 and TRBJ2-3; TRBD1 is the table's D call and was not checked against the DNA. TRBV21-1 is a listed pseudogene. The CDR3 is 16 amino acids. DNA for the CDR3: TGTGCCAGCAGCAATGGGGACAGGGACGATGGAGATACGCAGTATTTT. This gives the protein CASSNGDRDDGDTQYF.

The chain combines TRBV7-9 with TRBJ1-6; 8 nucleotides agree with TRBD1. The CDR3 runs 17 residues. Trimming at V came to 1 base and at J to 1 base, leaving 3 bases not matched to a gene. Germline V CDR1 and CDR2: SEHNR, FQNEAQ (reference sequence). The CDR3 here is CASSLGQGQSYNSPLHF. The CDR3 nucleotides are TGTGCCAGCAGCTTAGGACAGGGGCAGTCCTATAATTCACCCCTCCACTTT. The variable domain in full, with the rest retrieved from reference TRBV7-9 and TRBJ1-6, is DTGVSQNPRHKITKRGQNVTFRCDPISEHNRLYWYRQTLGQGPEFLTYFQNEAQLEKSRLLSDRFSAERPKGSFSTLEIQRTEQGDSAMYLCASSLGQGQSYNSPLHFGNGTRLTVT.

The chain employs TRBV28 and TRBJ2-2; 7 bases match TRBD2. Germline CDR1 and CDR2: MDHEN and SYDVKM. This CDR3 contains 16 residues. Trimming at V came to 4 bases and at J to 4 bases, leaving 9 bases not matched to a gene. CDR3 sequence (DNA): TGTGCCAGCAGTTCCCCGGGGAGGGATGGCACCGGGGAGCTGTTTTTT. Translation: CASSSPGRDGTGELFF.

The rearrangement links TRBV11-2 to TRBJ2-5; 10 bases line up with TRBD2. The CDR3 is 15 amino acids. Germline CDR1 reads SGHAT; CDR2 reads FQNNGV. The V segment lost 5 bases and the J segment 1 base; nucleotides outside the gene matches: 4. This CDR3 reads CASSLLAGSQETQYF. CDR3 nucleotide sequence: TGTGCCAGCAGCCTACTAGCGGGATCCCAAGAGACCCAGTACTTC.

The J gene is TRBJ1-1, the V gene TRBV11-3; 7 positions agree with TRBD1. The CDR3 has 14 amino acids. With 4 bases clipped from V and 6 bases from J, the junction kept 8 bases outside the gene matches. Germline V gene sequence: CDR1 SGHNT, CDR2 YENEEA. In DNA form, the CDR3 reads TGTGCCAGCAGCTACAACACAGGGGTCTCTGAAGCTTTCTTT. Its protein is CASSYNTGVSEAFF.

This chain joins TRBV4-2 and TRBJ2-7; TRBD2 aligns across 11 bases. The V segment lost 5 bases and the J segment 0 bases; nucleotides outside the gene matches: 3. Germline V CDR1 and CDR2: LGHNA, YNFKEQ. The CDR3 is 15 residues long. The CDR3 DNA follows: TGTGCCAGCAGCAGAACTAGCGGGAGCTCCTACGAGCAGTACTTC. Protein product: CASSRTSGSSYEQYF.

The chain combines TRBV7-2 with TRBJ2-5; D unclear. Deletions cut 5 bases from V and 5 bases from J, with 12 bases between. Germline loops: CDR1 SGHTA, CDR2 FQGNSA. The CDR3 has 13 residues. CDR3 sequence reads: CASSPGPLETQYF. The CDR3 region has the DNA TGTGCCAGCAGCCCAGGCCCACTGGAGACCCAGTACTTC.

V is TRBV11-2 and J is TRBJ1-2; 8 bases line up with TRBD1. Unmatched junction bases numbered 0, after V lost 0 bases and J lost 3 bases. CDR1 and CDR2 (germline): SGHAT, FQNNGV. The CDR3 is 14 amino acids. The CDR3 loop reads CASSLEDRDYGYTF. The CDR3 region has the DNA TGTGCCAGCAGCTTAGAGGACAGGGACTATGGCTACACCTTC.